The rows below give T cell receptor beta chains drawn from one sample of a study of blood T cells in healthy people across ages. TCRdb passed the 5' RACE reads through MiXCR, listing each CDR3 protein once. Found here are about 810,000 distinct CDR3 sequences, roughly 34% of them singletons; the top ten hold over 10%. The sample was blood. The receptors derive from a man aged 18 to 30 in good health. The CDR3 runs from the conserved cysteine through the conserved F or W. D genes are given only for firm matches. A clone size is listed for some rows: how often the clone was seen (once, few, many), or a class if it is expanded.

CDR3,DNA,size,J,D,V
CASSQDSVGPPGGYTF,TGTGCCAGCAGCCAAGATTCGGTAGGCCCTCCGGGGGGCTACACCTTC,few,TRBJ1-2,.,TRBV14
CASKDTTNTEAFF,TGCGCCAGCAAGGACACCACGAACACTGAAGCTTTCTTT,few,TRBJ1-1,.,TRBV5-1
CSAPGTESTEAFF,TGCAGTGCCCCCGGGACAGAGAGCACTGAAGCTTTCTTT,.,TRBJ1-1,TRBD1,TRBV20-1
CASSRLLTGATDSGANVLTF,TGTGCCAGCAGCCGACTACTGACAGGGGCAACCGACTCTGGGGCCAACGTCCTGACTTTC,many,TRBJ2-6,TRBD1,TRBV7-2
CASSQLITDTQYF,TGTGCCAGCAGCCAACTAATCACAGATACGCAGTATTTT,.,TRBJ2-3,.,TRBV2
CASSLGRRGRPNYGYTF,TGTGCCAGCAGCTTAGGGCGCCGAGGACGACCCAACTATGGCTACACCTTC,.,TRBJ1-2,.,TRBV7-2
CASSQRPGREQFF,TGCGCCAGCAGCCAAAGGCCAGGACGGGAGCAGTTCTTC,.,TRBJ2-1,.,TRBV4-1
CATQEAGRINYGYTF,TGTGCCACCCAAGAGGCGGGACGAATTAACTATGGCTACACCTTC,.,TRBJ1-2,.,TRBV15
CASSVDRALNEAFF,TGTGCCAGCAGCGTCGACAGGGCTTTAAATGAAGCTTTCTTT,.,TRBJ1-1,TRBD1,TRBV2
CAISDRESYNEQYF,TGTGCCATCAGTGACCGGGAGTCCTACAATGAGCAGTACTTC,.,TRBJ2-7,.,TRBV10-3
CASSPEAGTTNEQFF,TGCGCCAGCAGCCCCGAAGCGGGGACCACGAATGAGCAGTTCTTC,few,TRBJ2-1,TRBD2,TRBV5-1
CSPKGGTGSTEQFF,TGCAGTCCAAAGGGGGGGACTGGGTCCACTGAGCAGTTCTTC,.,TRBJ2-1,.,TRBV20-1
CASSYSKGGYEQFF,TGTGCCAGCAGTTACTCGAAAGGGGGTTATGAGCAGTTCTTC,many,TRBJ2-1,.,TRBV6-5
CSVDRGIGETQYF,TGCAGCGTTGACAGGGGGATAGGAGAGACCCAGTACTTC,.,TRBJ2-5,TRBD1,TRBV29-1
CASRGPSSYNEQFF,TGTGCCAGCCGCGGGCCAAGCTCCTACAATGAGCAGTTCTTC,few,TRBJ2-1,.,TRBV6-5
CSVEARDISGRAYEQYF,TGCAGCGTTGAAGCTCGGGATATCAGCGGGAGGGCCTACGAGCAGTACTTC,.,TRBJ2-7,TRBD2,TRBV29-1
CASSQDLLGKAGGPADTQYF,TGTGCCAGCAGCCAAGATCTGCTAGGAAAAGCGGGGGGGCCCGCAGATACGCAGTATTTT,many,TRBJ2-3,TRBD2,TRBV4-2
CASSLDRWTSDPGGTQYF,TGTGCCAGCAGTCTAGACCGCTGGACTAGCGACCCCGGGGGGACCCAGTACTTC,.,TRBJ2-5,TRBD2,TRBV12-3/TRBV12-4
CSARDWGQGYNEQFF,TGCAGTGCTAGAGATTGGGGACAGGGTTACAATGAGCAGTTCTTC,few,TRBJ2-1,TRBD1,TRBV20-1
CASSLEAVATDTQYF,TGCGCCAGCAGCTTGGAGGCGGTAGCGACAGATACGCAGTATTTT,.,TRBJ2-3,.,TRBV5-1
CASSVEQGTYTQYF,TGTGCCAGCAGCGTAGAACAGGGGACTTATACGCAGTATTTT,few,TRBJ2-3,.,TRBV7-6
CASSPRRTGGTEAFF,TGTGCCAGCAGTCCAAGACGGACAGGCGGAACTGAAGCTTTCTTT,.,TRBJ1-1,TRBD1,TRBV27
CAISEGQRSSTDTQYF,TGTGCCATCAGTGAGGGGCAGCGGAGCAGCACAGATACGCAGTATTTT,many,TRBJ2-3,.,TRBV10-3
CASSPGTGGSYEQYF,TGTGCCAGCAGCCCCGGGACAGGGGGTTCCTACGAGCAGTACTTC,many,TRBJ2-7,TRBD1,TRBV12-3/TRBV12-4
CSARDGLGTDTQYF,TGCAGTGCTAGAGACGGACTTGGCACAGATACGCAGTATTTT,.,TRBJ2-3,.,TRBV20-1
CSASRLAGGRTDTQYF,TGCAGTGCTAGCAGACTAGCGGGGGGGCGGACAGATACGCAGTATTTT,many,TRBJ2-3,TRBD2,TRBV20-1